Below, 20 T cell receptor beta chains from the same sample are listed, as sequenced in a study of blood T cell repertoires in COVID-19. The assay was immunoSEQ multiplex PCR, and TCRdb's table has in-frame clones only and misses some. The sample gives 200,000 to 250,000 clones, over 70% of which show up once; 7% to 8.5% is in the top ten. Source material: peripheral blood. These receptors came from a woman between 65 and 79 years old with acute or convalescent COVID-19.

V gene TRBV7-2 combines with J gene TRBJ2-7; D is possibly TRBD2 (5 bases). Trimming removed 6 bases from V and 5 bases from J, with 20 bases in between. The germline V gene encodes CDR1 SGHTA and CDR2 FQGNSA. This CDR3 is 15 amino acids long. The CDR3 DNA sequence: TGTGCCAGCAGTTACGGACGGGCCCACGGGAACGAGCAGTACTTC. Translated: CASSYGRAHGNEQYF.

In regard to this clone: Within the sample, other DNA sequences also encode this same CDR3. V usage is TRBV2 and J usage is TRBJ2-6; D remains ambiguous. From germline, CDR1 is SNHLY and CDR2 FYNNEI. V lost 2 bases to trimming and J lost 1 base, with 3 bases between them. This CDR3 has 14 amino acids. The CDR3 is CASSERSGANVLTF. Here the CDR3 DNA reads TGTGCCAGCAGTGAACGGTCTGGGGCCAACGTCCTGACTTTC.

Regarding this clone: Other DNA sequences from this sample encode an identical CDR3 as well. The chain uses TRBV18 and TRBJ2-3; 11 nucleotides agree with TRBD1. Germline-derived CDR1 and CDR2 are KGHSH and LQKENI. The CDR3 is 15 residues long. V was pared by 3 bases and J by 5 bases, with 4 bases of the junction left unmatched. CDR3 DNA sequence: TGTGCCAGCTCACCGAGGGGACAGGGGGGAGATACGCAGTATTTT. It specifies CASSPRGQGGDTQYF.

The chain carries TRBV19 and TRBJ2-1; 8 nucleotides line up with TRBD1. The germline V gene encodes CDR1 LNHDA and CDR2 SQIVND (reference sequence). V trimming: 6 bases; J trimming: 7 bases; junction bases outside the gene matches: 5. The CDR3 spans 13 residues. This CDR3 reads CASSRQGPNEQFF. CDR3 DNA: TGTGCCAGTAGCCGACAGGGGCCGAATGAGCAGTTCTTC.

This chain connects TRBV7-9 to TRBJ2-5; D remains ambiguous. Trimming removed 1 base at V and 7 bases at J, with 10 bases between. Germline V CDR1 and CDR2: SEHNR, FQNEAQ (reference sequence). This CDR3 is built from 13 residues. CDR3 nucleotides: TGTGCCAGCAGCTTAGGGGCCACATGGACCCAGTACTTC. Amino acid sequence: CASSLGATWTQYF.

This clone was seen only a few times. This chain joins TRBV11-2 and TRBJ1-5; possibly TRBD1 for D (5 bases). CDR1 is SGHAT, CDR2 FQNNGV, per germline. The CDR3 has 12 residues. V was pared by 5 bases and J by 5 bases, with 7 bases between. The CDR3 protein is CASSVQDQPQHF. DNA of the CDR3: TGTGCCAGCAGCGTACAGGATCAGCCCCAGCATTTT.

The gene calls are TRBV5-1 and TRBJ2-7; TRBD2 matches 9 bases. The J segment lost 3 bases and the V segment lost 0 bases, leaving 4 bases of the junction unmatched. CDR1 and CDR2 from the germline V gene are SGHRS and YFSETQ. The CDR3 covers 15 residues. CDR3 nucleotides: TGCGCCAGCAGCTTGGTTAGCGGGAGCTACTACGAGCAGTACGTC. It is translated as CASSLVSGSYYEQYV.

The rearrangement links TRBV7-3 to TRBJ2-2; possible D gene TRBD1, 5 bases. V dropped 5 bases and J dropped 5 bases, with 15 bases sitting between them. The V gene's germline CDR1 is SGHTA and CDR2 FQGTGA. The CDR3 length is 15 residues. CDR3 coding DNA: TGTGCCAGCAGCCCCTACGGACACGGAACCGGGGAGCTGTTTTTT. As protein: CASSPYGHGTGELFF.

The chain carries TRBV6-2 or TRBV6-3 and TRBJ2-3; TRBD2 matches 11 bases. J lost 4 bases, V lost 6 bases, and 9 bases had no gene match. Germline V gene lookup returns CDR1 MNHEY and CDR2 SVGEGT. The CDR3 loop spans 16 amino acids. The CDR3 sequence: CASSPIAGGPADTQYF. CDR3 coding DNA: TGTGCCAGCAGCCCCATAGCGGGGGGGCCCGCAGATACGCAGTATTTT.

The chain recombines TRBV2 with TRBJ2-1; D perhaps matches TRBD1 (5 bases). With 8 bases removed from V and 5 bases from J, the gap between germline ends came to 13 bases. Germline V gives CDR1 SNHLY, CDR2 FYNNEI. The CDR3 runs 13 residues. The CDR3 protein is CASALGLDNEQFF. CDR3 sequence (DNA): TGTGCCAGCGCTTTGGGGCTGGACAATGAGCAGTTCTTC.

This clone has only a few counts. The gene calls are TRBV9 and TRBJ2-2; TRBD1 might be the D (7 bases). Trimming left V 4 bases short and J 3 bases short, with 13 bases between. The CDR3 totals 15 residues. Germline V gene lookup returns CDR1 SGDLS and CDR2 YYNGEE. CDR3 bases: TGTGCCAGCAGCTCAGGGGGGCCGGACACCGGGGAGCTGTTTTTT. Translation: CASSSGGPDTGELFF.

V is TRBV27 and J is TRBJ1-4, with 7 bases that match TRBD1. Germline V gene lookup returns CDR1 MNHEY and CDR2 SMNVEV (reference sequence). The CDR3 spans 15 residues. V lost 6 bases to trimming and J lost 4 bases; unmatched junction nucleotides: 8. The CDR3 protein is CASRKGGAGNEKLFF. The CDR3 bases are TGTGCCAGCAGAAAAGGGGGCGCGGGTAATGAAAAACTGTTTTTT.

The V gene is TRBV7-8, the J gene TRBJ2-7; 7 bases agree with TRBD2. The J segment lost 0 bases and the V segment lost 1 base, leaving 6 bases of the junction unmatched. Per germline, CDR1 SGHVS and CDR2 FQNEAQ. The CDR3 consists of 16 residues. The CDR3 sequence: CASSLDQRGLSYEQYF. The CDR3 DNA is TGTGCCAGCAGCTTAGATCAGCGGGGACTCTCCTACGAGCAGTACTTC.

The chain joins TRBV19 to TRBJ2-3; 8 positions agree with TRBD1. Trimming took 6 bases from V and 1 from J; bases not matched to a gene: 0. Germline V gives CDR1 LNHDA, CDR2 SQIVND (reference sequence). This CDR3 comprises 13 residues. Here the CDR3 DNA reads TGTGCCAGTAGGGGACAGGGCACAGATACGCAGTATTTT. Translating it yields CASRGQGTDTQYF.

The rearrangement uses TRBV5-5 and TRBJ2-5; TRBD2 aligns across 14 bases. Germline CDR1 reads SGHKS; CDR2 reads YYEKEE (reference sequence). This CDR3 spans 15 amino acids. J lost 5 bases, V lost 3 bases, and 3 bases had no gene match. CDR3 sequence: CASSWGLAGAETQYF. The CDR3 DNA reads TGTGCCAGCAGCTGGGGACTAGCGGGGGCGGAGACCCAGTACTTC.

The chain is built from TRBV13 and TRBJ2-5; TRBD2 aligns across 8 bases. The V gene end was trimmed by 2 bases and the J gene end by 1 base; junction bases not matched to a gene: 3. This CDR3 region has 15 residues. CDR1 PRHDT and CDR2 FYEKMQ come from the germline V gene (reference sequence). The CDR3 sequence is CASSLRSGSQETQYF. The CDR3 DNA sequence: TGTGCCAGCAGCTTACGAAGCGGGAGCCAAGAGACCCAGTACTTC.

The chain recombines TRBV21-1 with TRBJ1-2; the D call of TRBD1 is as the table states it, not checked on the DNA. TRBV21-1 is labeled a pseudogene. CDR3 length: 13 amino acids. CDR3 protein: CATPLDSPYGYTF. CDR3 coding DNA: TGTGCCACCCCTCTCGACAGCCCTTATGGCTACACCTTC.

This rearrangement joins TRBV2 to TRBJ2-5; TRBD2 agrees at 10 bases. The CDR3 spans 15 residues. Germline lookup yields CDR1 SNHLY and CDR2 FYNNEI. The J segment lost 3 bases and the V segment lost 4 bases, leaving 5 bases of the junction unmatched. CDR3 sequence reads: CASSAVSGGEETQYF. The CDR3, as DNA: TGTGCCAGCAGTGCGGTCAGCGGGGGGGAAGAGACCCAGTACTTC.

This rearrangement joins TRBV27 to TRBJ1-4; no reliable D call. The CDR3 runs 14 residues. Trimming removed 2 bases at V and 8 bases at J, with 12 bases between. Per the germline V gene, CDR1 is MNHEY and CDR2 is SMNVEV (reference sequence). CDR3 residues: CASSLGGRWEKLFF. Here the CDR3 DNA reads TGTGCCAGCAGTTTAGGAGGGCGATGGGAAAAACTGTTTTTT.

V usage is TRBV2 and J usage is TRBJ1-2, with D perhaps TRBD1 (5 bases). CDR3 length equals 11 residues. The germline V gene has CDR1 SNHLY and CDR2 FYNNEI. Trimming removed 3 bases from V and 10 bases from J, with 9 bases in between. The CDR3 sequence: CASSDSGAYTF. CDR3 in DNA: TGTGCCAGCAGTGACAGTGGGGCCTACACCTTC.